This T cell receptor beta chain was identified during a study of Ad26.COV2.S vaccination and SARS-CoV-2 variants. Germline values: CDR1 MNHNY, CDR2 SVGAGI (reference sequence). Trimming removed 2 bases from V and 6 bases from J, with 11 bases in between. The CDR3 is made up of 14 amino acids. This table comes from immunoSEQ multiplex PCR, and its TCRdb copy is limited to in-frame clones, with some not included. The table shows about 350,000 clones, with about 91% occurring only once. The specimen was peripheral blood, collected after recovery from COVID-19. V and J are TRBV6-6 and TRBJ2-1; no clear D gene. The receptor was derived from a human donor who had recovered from COVID-19. CDR3 protein: CASSYRLALNEQFF. CDR3 bases: TGTGCCAGCAGTTACCGCTTAGCCCTCAATGAGCAGTTCTTC.